The next 27 T cell receptor beta chains were all read from a single sample in a study of spatial heterogeneity in lung cancer. Study observations and caveats: It was found that expanded intratumoral alpha and beta TCR counts tracked tumor mutation counts.

What these receptors recognize is not known. MiXCR, applied by TCRdb to the 5' RACE reads, yields one record per CDR3 protein. Of some 5,000 distinct CDR3 sequences in the sample, roughly 27% were seen once. Time point of the sample: sample taken at primary tumor resection. The material sequenced was lung tumor tissue, taken at surgery. All receptors derive from a female donor with early-stage non-small cell lung cancer.

Judged by abundance, this clonotype is medium-sized. The V and J genes are TRBV12-3 or TRBV12-4 and TRBJ2-1; 8 bases line up with TRBD2. V gave up 6 bases and J gave up 8 bases; unmatched junction bases: 12. The CDR3 runs to 15 residues. The CDR3 protein is CASSWVGTRIDEQFF. The CDR3 region has the DNA TGTGCCAGCAGCTGGGTAGGGACTAGAATCGATGAGCAGTTCTTC.

V usage is TRBV6-5 and J usage is TRBJ1-6; 10 nucleotides line up with TRBD1. Losses at the gene ends were 7 bases for V and 2 bases for J; bases not matched to a gene: 5. The germline CDR1 and CDR2 sequences are MNHEY and SVGAGI. The CDR3 loop spans 16 amino acids. The CDR3 DNA follows: TGTGCCAGCAAAAAGGGACAGGGGCCCTATAATTCACCCCTCCACTTT. This gives the protein CASKKGQGPYNSPLHF.

In its sample, this clonotype is medium-sized. This sequence joins TRBV20-1 and TRBJ2-5, with a possible D match to TRBD2 (6 bases). The germline gives CDR1 DFQATT, CDR2 SNEGSKA (reference sequence). V was cut by 5 bases and J by 2 bases, with 12 bases left in between. CDR3 length: 13 residues. The CDR3 spells CSAGTSSQETQYF. CDR3 sequence (DNA): TGCAGTGCTGGCACTAGCTCTCAAGAGACCCAGTACTTC.

J is TRBJ2-3 and V is TRBV20-1; D gene uncertain. CDR3 length: 15 residues. CDR1 is DFQATT, CDR2 SNEGSKA, per germline (reference sequence). The V end lost 0 bases, the J end lost 4 bases, and 14 bases lay between the germline ends. The CDR3 DNA follows: TGCAGTGCTAGAGATCGGTTGCGAGCCGCAGATACGCAGTATTTT. Amino acids: CSARDRLRAADTQYF.

The J gene is TRBJ2-2, the V gene TRBV4-3; a possible D gene is TRBD2 (5 bases). The V end was cut by 0 bases, the J end by 7 bases, with 12 bases between. The CDR3 runs to 15 residues. The germline V gene encodes CDR1 LGHNA and CDR2 YSLEER. In DNA, the CDR3 is TGCGCCAGCAGCCAAGAAGCTCAGGAGGTCGGGGAGCTGTTTTTT. This codes for CASSQEAQEVGELFF.

The chain carries TRBV28 and TRBJ2-1; 9 nucleotides align to TRBD1. The trim removed 2 bases at V and 10 bases at J, leaving 6 bases unmatched. The CDR3 runs to 14 residues. CDR1 and CDR2 (germline): MDHEN, SYDVKM. The CDR3 protein is CASSLIQGAREQFF. The CDR3 nucleotides read TGTGCCAGCAGTTTAATACAGGGGGCGCGGGAGCAGTTCTTC.

This clonotype was observed at least ten times. The rearrangement links TRBV9 to TRBJ2-2; maybe TRBD1 (5 bases). This CDR3 is 16 amino acids long. Per germline, CDR1 SGDLS and CDR2 YYNGEE. Trimming shortened V by 0 bases and J by 3 bases, and 12 bases separated the two germline ends. CDR3 DNA: TGTGCCAGCAGCGTAGCTCCGACAGTTCACACCGGGGAGCTGTTTTTT. Its protein is CASSVAPTVHTGELFF.

For the CDR3, the DNA is TGTGCCAGCAGCGAACAGGGGTCAGATACGCAGTATTTT. Translating it yields CASSEQGSDTQYF. J is TRBJ2-3 and V is TRBV7-3, with 7 bases that match TRBD1. The length of the CDR3 is 13 residues. Germline V gene data show CDR1 as SGHTA and CDR2 as FQGTGA. With V trimmed by 5 bases and J by 4 bases, 3 bases remained unmatched.

This clonotype is medium-sized (0.01 to 0.1%) by share. The V gene is TRBV20-1, the J gene TRBJ1-4; weak D call: TRBD1 (6 bases). The CDR3 runs 15 residues. V shed 3 bases and J shed 8 bases, with 19 bases lying between them. CDR1 and CDR2 from the germline V gene are DFQATT and SNEGSKA (reference sequence). CDR3 region: CSARGALETREKLFF. The DNA for the CDR3 is TGCAGTGCTAGGGGGGCGCTGGAGACGCGAGAAAAACTGTTTTTT.

The gene calls are TRBV20-1 and TRBJ2-7, with 8 bases that match TRBD2. CDR3 length: 13 amino acids. The V and J ends lost 5 bases and 1 base, in that order; junction bases with no gene match: 4. The germline gives CDR1 DFQATT, CDR2 SNEGSKA (reference sequence). The CDR3: CSAPTSGSYEQYF. In DNA form, the CDR3 reads TGCAGTGCTCCCACTAGCGGTTCCTACGAGCAGTACTTC.

This clonotype is medium-sized (0.01 to 0.1%) by share. The genes are TRBV11-2 and TRBJ2-3; D call uncertain. The V gene's germline CDR1 is SGHAT and CDR2 FQNNGV. The ends were cut back, 1 base at V and 6 bases at J, with 2 bases in the middle. The CDR3 covers 11 residues. This chain's CDR3 is CASSLGDTQYF. CDR3 bases: TGTGCCAGCAGCTTAGGTGATACGCAGTATTTT.

This clonotype is a singleton in its sample. This sequence joins TRBV9 and TRBJ2-5; D possibly corresponds to TRBD2 (7 bases). This CDR3 region has 15 residues. Trimming took off 3 bases at V and 5 bases at J, with 17 bases between the two ends. Germline V gene lookup returns CDR1 SGDLS and CDR2 YYNGEE. The CDR3 spells CASSEGGIGQETQYF. The CDR3 nucleotides read TGTGCCAGCAGCGAGGGGGGGATTGGTCAGGAGACCCAGTACTTC.

In its sample, this clonotype is medium-sized. The chain has TRBV5-6 and TRBJ2-7; 7 positions agree with TRBD2. CDR3 length: 15 residues. In germline, CDR1 is SGHDT, CDR2 YYEEEE. Trimming at V came to 8 bases and at J to 1 base, leaving 12 bases not matched to a gene. This CDR3 reads CASQLAGVRSYEQYF. The CDR3, as DNA: TGTGCCAGTCAACTGGCGGGGGTAAGGTCCTACGAGCAGTACTTC.

This clonotype is medium-sized in the sample. This chain joins TRBV9 and TRBJ1-1; 7 nucleotides align to TRBD1. The germline CDR1 and CDR2 sequences are SGDLS and YYNGEE. V lost 4 bases, J lost 0 bases, and 12 bases stayed unmatched. The CDR3 has 17 amino acids. The CDR3 DNA reads TGTGCCAGCAGCCCCCGAGACAGGGCCGCCTTGAACACTGAAGCTTTCTTT. Protein product: CASSPRDRAALNTEAFF.

This clonotype was observed many times. The genes are TRBV27 and TRBJ2-7, with 8 bases matching TRBD1. The CDR3 runs to 14 residues. The V gene end was trimmed by 6 bases and the J gene end by 3 bases; junction bases not matched to a gene: 7. The germline V gene encodes CDR1 MNHEY and CDR2 SMNVEV (reference sequence). The CDR3 DNA reads as TGTGCCAGCAGACGCCAGGGGGCGAGCTACGAGCAGTACTTC. It translates to CASRRQGASYEQYF.

This clonotype is large in the sample. This chain links TRBV5-5 with TRBJ2-1; the D is unclear. The CDR3 has 16 amino acids. Germline assignment: CDR1 SGHKS and CDR2 YYEKEE (reference sequence). V dropped 2 bases and J dropped 12 bases, with 24 bases sitting between them. DNA of the CDR3: TGTGCCAGCAGCTTCGGCCCCATGAGATCTGGTAATATGCAGTTCTTC. Its translation is CASSFGPMRSGNMQFF.

This clonotype has ten or more counts. The chain combines TRBV3-1 with TRBJ1-1; possible D gene TRBD1, 5 bases. Germline loops: CDR1 LGHDT, CDR2 YNNKEL (reference sequence). The V and J ends lost 1 base and 6 bases respectively, with 9 bases between them. This CDR3 has 13 amino acids. The CDR3 DNA is TGTGCCAGCAGCCAAGGAGGGGTCGCTGAAGCTTTCTTT. Its translation is CASSQGGVAEAFF.

This chain links TRBV28 with TRBJ1-1; D perhaps matches TRBD1 (5 bases). Germline V gene data show CDR1 as MDHEN and CDR2 as SYDVKM. The CDR3 runs to 12 residues. Trimming removed 1 base at V and 7 bases at J, with 7 bases between. The DNA of the CDR3 is TGTGCCAGCAGTTTATCGGGGGTTGAAGCTTTCTTT. Translation gives CASSLSGVEAFF.

The CDR3 DNA reads TGCAGTGAGGGCCGCGCTTACAATGAGCAGTTCTTC. It translates to CSEGRAYNEQFF. V is TRBV20-1 and J is TRBJ2-1; D remains ambiguous. The germline V gene encodes CDR1 DFQATT and CDR2 SNEGSKA (reference sequence). V shed 7 bases and J shed 4 bases, with 11 bases lying between them. There are 12 residues in the CDR3.

Within the sample, this clonotype is medium-sized. J is TRBJ1-1 and V is TRBV9; tentative D call: TRBD1 (6 bases). Germline V gene lookup returns CDR1 SGDLS and CDR2 YYNGEE. The CDR3 extends over 19 amino acids. V shed 3 bases and J shed 0 bases, with 24 bases lying between them. The CDR3 DNA is TGTGCCAGCAGCGATCAATTCGGACAGATTTCTTCGATGAACACTGAAGCTTTCTTT. Protein product: CASSDQFGQISSMNTEAFF.

The sample holds many counts of this clonotype. The chain combines TRBV28 with TRBJ1-5; D call uncertain. The CDR3 covers 16 residues. V dropped 4 bases and J dropped 10 bases, with 23 bases sitting between them. Germline V gene data show CDR1 as MDHEN and CDR2 as SYDVKM. DNA of the CDR3: TGTGCCAGCAGTTATAGGGATATGGGTAGTTGGATACCCCAGCATTTT. This gives the protein CASSYRDMGSWIPQHF. Complete variable domain (other parts from reference TRBV28 and TRBJ1-5): DVKVTQSSRYLVKRTGEKVFLECVQDMDHENMFWYRQDPGLGLRLIYFSYDVKMKEKGDIPEGYSVSREKKERFSLILESASTNQTSMYLCASSYRDMGSWIPQHFGDGTRLSIL.

This clonotype was counted at least ten times. This chain connects TRBV7-2 to TRBJ1-4; 11 bases line up with TRBD1. Germline loops: CDR1 SGHTA, CDR2 FQGNSA. J gave up 10 bases and V 6 bases, and 7 bases lay outside the gene matches. The CDR3 totals 14 residues. The CDR3 loop reads CASSSPGQGGKLFF. The CDR3 DNA follows: TGTGCCAGCAGTTCACCGGGACAGGGGGGAAAACTGTTTTTT.

This chain connects TRBV12-3 or TRBV12-4 to TRBJ2-2; the D call may be TRBD1 or TRBD2 (5 bases each). The CDR3 runs to 13 residues. The germline V and J ends were trimmed by 5 bases and 6 bases, with 10 bases remaining between them. The CDR3 spells CASSPLGAGELFF. The DNA of the CDR3 is TGTGCCAGCAGTCCCCTGGGGGCCGGGGAGCTGTTTTTT.

This clonotype is categorized as medium-sized (0.01 to 0.1%). This sequence joins TRBV3-1 and TRBJ2-2; D unresolved. Germline loops: CDR1 LGHDT, CDR2 YNNKEL (reference sequence). The CDR3 sequence is 14 residues long. Trimming stripped 0 bases from V and 5 bases from J, with 7 bases between. The CDR3 protein is CASSQDWGTGELFF. The CDR3 coding sequence is TGTGCCAGCAGCCAAGATTGGGGAACCGGGGAGCTGTTTTTT.

This clonotype was detected many times. V usage is TRBV3-1 and J usage is TRBJ2-1, with 8 bases that match TRBD2. The CDR3 sequence is 13 residues long. CDR1 and CDR2 from the germline V gene are LGHDT and YNNKEL (reference sequence). V lost 4 bases to trimming and J lost 12 bases; unmatched junction nucleotides: 8. The CDR3, as DNA: TGTGCCAGCAGCCTAAGGACTAGCAGGGGGCAGTTCTTC. Amino acid sequence: CASSLRTSRGQFF.

This clonotype is classed as medium-sized. The genes are TRBV6-2 or TRBV6-3 and TRBJ1-2, with D unresolved. CDR3 size: 13 residues. Looked up from germline, CDR1 is MNHEY and CDR2 is SVGEGT. Trimming took 2 bases from V and 4 from J, leaving 8 bases between them. CDR3 residues: CASSYGRLYGYTF. The CDR3 DNA sequence: TGTGCCAGCAGTTACGGGCGGCTCTATGGCTACACCTTC.

The chain has TRBV3-2 and TRBJ2-2; whether TRBD2, the table's D call, matches the DNA was not checked. TRBV3-2 is a recognized pseudogene. This CDR3 contains 18 residues. Written as DNA, the CDR3 is TGTGCCAGCAGCCAAGTCTGGAGTCTAGCGGGAGCATCCGGGGAGCTGTTTTTT. Encoded protein: CASSQVWSLAGASGELFF.